This section outlines one T cell receptor beta chain sequence together with its context. The antigen remains unidentified. Trimming pared 4 bases from V and 1 base from J, leaving 16 bases between. Germline CDR1 and CDR2: LGHNA and YSLEER. This CDR3 is 16 amino acids long. The protocol was immunoSEQ multiplex PCR, while the TCRdb copy is restricted to in-frame clones and leaves out a portion. The table includes under 8,500 clones, 77% detected once. Patients were adults with ileal or ileocolonic Crohn's disease needing resection. This sample stems from a study of T cell repertoires in ileal Crohn's disease. Study-wide context: Surgery for a complication: stricturing in about 60%, penetrating in roughly 40%. Notes on the study in general: Compared with CD4 T cells, sorted CD8 cells carried more expanded clones.

This receptor was identified in an adult with Crohn's disease. This chain links TRBV4-3 with TRBJ2-5, with a possible D match to TRBD1 (6 bases). Sequenced: ileal tissue. CDR3 coding DNA: TGCGCCAGCAGCCGTTCTTGGGACATCGGCCAAGAGACCCAGTACTTC. Residues: CASSRSWDIGQETQYF.